A single sample is the source of the 19 T cell receptor beta chains below, sequenced in a study of T cell responses to AZD1222 COVID-19 vaccine. Repertoires were generated with immunoSEQ multiplex PCR, while TCRdb's copy carries only in-frame clones and drops some. The top ten clones hold about 4% of a sample with 130,000 to 150,000 clones, approximately 85% of them seen once. The sample here was peripheral blood, taken on day 0 of MenACWY control vaccination. The receptors were sampled from an adult in good health.

This rearrangement joins TRBV6-1 to TRBJ2-1; possible D gene TRBD1, 6 bases. Trimming removed 3 bases at V and 3 bases at J, with 9 bases between. Germline loops: CDR1 MNHNS, CDR2 SASEGT. The CDR3 totals 14 residues. For the CDR3, the DNA is TGTGCCAGCAGTGATGGGGGCCTCTACAATGAGCAGTTCTTC. The encoded protein is CASSDGGLYNEQFF.

This clone was picked up a small number of times. The V gene is TRBV18, the J gene TRBJ1-4; 7 bases are a match to TRBD1. CDR1 and CDR2 (germline): KGHSH, LQKENI. V lost 3 bases to trimming and J lost 7 bases; unmatched junction nucleotides: 2. The CDR3 runs 13 residues. In DNA, the CDR3 is TGTGCCAGCTCACCCCGACAGGGTGAAAAACTGTTTTTT. Translation gives CASSPRQGEKLFF. Complete variable domain (other parts from reference TRBV18 and TRBJ1-4): NAGVMQNPRHLVRRRGQEARLRCSPMKGHSHVYWYRQLPEEGLKFMVYLQKENIIDESGMPKERFSAEFPKEGPSILRIQQVVRGDSAAYFCASSPRQGEKLFFGSGTQLSVL.

The J gene is TRBJ2-5, the V gene TRBV19; weak D call: TRBD2 (5 bases). The germline V and J ends were trimmed by 6 bases and 4 bases, with 12 bases remaining between them. Looked up from germline, CDR1 is LNHDA and CDR2 is SQIVND (reference sequence). The CDR3 is made up of 13 amino acids. The CDR3: CASRRSEGETQYF. CDR3 DNA: TGTGCCAGTAGACGGAGTGAGGGAGAGACCCAGTACTTC.

The chain combines TRBV11-2 with TRBJ2-2; 10 bases match TRBD2. J lost 7 bases, V lost 6 bases, and 2 bases had no gene match. This CDR3 spans 13 amino acids. Germline V gene data show CDR1 as SGHAT and CDR2 as FQNNGV. In nucleotides, the CDR3 is TGTGCCAGCAGTCCTAGCGGGAGCGGGGAGCTGTTTTTT. Protein product: CASSPSGSGELFF.

V gene TRBV7-8 combines with J gene TRBJ2-7; 12 bases agree with TRBD2. The germline V gene encodes CDR1 SGHVS and CDR2 FQNEAQ. This CDR3 is built from 17 residues. The V and J ends lost 4 bases and 0 bases, in that order; junction bases with no gene match: 7. The CDR3 sequence: CASSSLAGGASSYEQYF. In nucleotides, the CDR3 is TGTGCCAGCAGCTCCCTAGCGGGGGGGGCTTCCTCCTACGAGCAGTACTTC. Looking up the rest from reference TRBV7-8 and TRBJ2-7 gives the full variable domain: GAGVSQSPRYKVAKRGQDVALRCDPISGHVSLFWYQQALGQGPEFLTYFQNEAQLDKSGLPSDRFFAERPEGSVSTLKIQRTQQEDSAVYLCASSSLAGGASSYEQYFGPGTRLTVT.

CDR3 sequence: CATSDRKGSTNEQFF. The DNA for the CDR3 is TGTGCCACCAGTGATAGGAAGGGGTCTACAAATGAGCAGTTCTTC. The V call is TRBV24-1, the J call TRBJ2-1; possibly TRBD1 for D (5 bases). Trimming stripped 3 bases from V and 7 bases from J, with 15 bases between. The V gene's germline CDR1 is KGHDR and CDR2 SFDVKD. The CDR3 contains 15 residues.

The chain links TRBV5-1 to TRBJ2-7, with TRBD2 matching 7 bases. CDR3 length: 16 residues. CDR1 is SGHRS, CDR2 YFSETQ, per germline. The V and J ends lost 0 bases and 0 bases, in that order; junction bases with no gene match: 6. CDR3 region: CASSLGTSESSYEQYV. The DNA of the CDR3 is TGCGCCAGCAGCTTGGGCACTAGCGAGAGCTCCTACGAGCAGTACGTC.

The rearrangement links TRBV11-2 to TRBJ1-6; 9 nucleotides line up with TRBD1. CDR1 SGHAT and CDR2 FQNNGV come from the germline V gene. V was pared by 4 bases and J by 10 bases, with 8 bases of the junction left unmatched. CDR3 length: 15 amino acids. The CDR3 here is CASSYPGTGNSPLHF. The CDR3 DNA reads TGTGCCAGCAGCTACCCCGGGACAGGGAACTCACCCCTCCACTTT.

V and J are TRBV7-3 and TRBJ1-6; 11 nucleotides line up with TRBD1. The V gene end was trimmed by 5 bases and the J gene end by 7 bases; junction bases not matched to a gene: 7. This CDR3 has 16 amino acids. Germline CDR1 SGHTA, CDR2 FQGTGA. CDR3 sequence: CASSRSGQGGNSPLHF. CDR3 coding DNA: TGTGCCAGCAGCCGATCGGGACAGGGGGGAAATTCACCCCTCCACTTT.

This clone has a handful of counts. The CDR3 spells CASSAPGQKETQYF. The CDR3 DNA follows: TGCGCCAGCAGCGCGCCGGGACAGAAAGAGACCCAGTACTTC. This chain links TRBV4-1 with TRBJ2-5; 7 bases align to TRBD1. Germline V gene sequence: CDR1 MGHRA, CDR2 YSYEKL. Losses at the gene ends were 5 bases for V and 3 bases for J; bases not matched to a gene: 6. The CDR3 totals 14 residues.

V is TRBV19 and J is TRBJ1-4; TRBD1 is a possible D gene (6 bases). The CDR3 sequence is 13 residues long. Between the trimmed V and J ends, which lost 0 bases and 8 bases, there was a span of 7 bases. CDR1 is LNHDA and CDR2 is SQIVND in the germline V gene (reference sequence). The CDR3 nucleotides are TGTGCCAGTAGTATAGATCAGGGGGAAAAACTGTTTTTT. As protein: CASSIDQGEKLFF.

The chain recombines TRBV1 with TRBJ2-2; the table assigns TRBD2, which was not confirmed against the DNA. TRBV1 is reported as a pseudogene. The CDR3 is made up of 17 amino acids. The CDR3 DNA reads TGCACCAGCAGCCAAGATCCTCTAGCGGGGGGACCCGGGGAGCTGTTTTTT. As protein: CTSSQDPLAGGPGELFF.

This chain links TRBV11-1 with TRBJ2-5; no definite D call. Germline CDR1 is SGHAT and CDR2 is FQDESV (reference sequence). The CDR3 totals 13 residues. The germline V and J ends were trimmed by 3 bases and 7 bases, with 12 bases remaining between them. The CDR3 sequence: CASSLTAMGTQYF. CDR3 nucleotides: TGTGCCAGCAGCTTGACCGCAATGGGGACCCAGTACTTC.

V gene TRBV7-8 combines with J gene TRBJ2-3; possible D gene TRBD2, 6 bases. Germline CDR1 and CDR2: SGHVS and FQNEAQ. V was trimmed by 5 bases and J by 0 bases, leaving 12 bases between them. The CDR3 is made up of 15 amino acids. The CDR3 sequence is CASSHAGSSTDTQYF. Written as DNA, the CDR3 is TGTGCCAGCAGCCACGCGGGGAGCAGCACAGATACGCAGTATTTT.

The V gene is TRBV24-1, the J gene TRBJ2-1; possibly TRBD2 for D (5 bases). Germline V gene data show CDR1 as KGHDR and CDR2 as SFDVKD. V lost 3 bases, J lost 12 bases, and 17 bases lay in between. This CDR3 comprises 14 residues. CDR3 sequence: CATSDTLLAKGQFF. CDR3 coding DNA: TGTGCCACCAGTGATACACTTTTAGCGAAGGGGCAGTTCTTC.

This rearrangement joins TRBV3-1 (or the pseudogene TRBV3-2) to TRBJ1-1; D perhaps matches TRBD1 (6 bases). The germline CDR1 and CDR2 sequences are LGHDT and YNNKEL (reference sequence). Trimming removed 5 bases at V and 0 bases at J, with 13 bases between. CDR3 size: 15 residues. The CDR3 DNA reads TGTGCCAGCAGCAAGGCCAGGGGAATGAACACTGAAGCTTTCTTT. Translation gives CASSKARGMNTEAFF.

This sequence joins TRBV19 and TRBJ2-1; D remains ambiguous. CDR3 size: 15 residues. V lost 3 bases, J lost 5 bases, and 14 bases lay in between. Germline V gene lookup returns CDR1 LNHDA and CDR2 SQIVND (reference sequence). CDR3: CASSIWPTGDNEQFF. In DNA, the CDR3 is TGTGCCAGTAGTATTTGGCCTACCGGAGACAATGAGCAGTTCTTC.

This chain joins TRBV18 and TRBJ1-2, with TRBD1 as a possible D gene (5 bases). The V gene lost 3 bases and the J gene lost 13 bases, with 18 bases spanning the gap. CDR1 is KGHSH, CDR2 LQKENI, per germline. This CDR3 is built from 13 residues. CDR3 bases: TGTGCCAGCTCACCGACCCGGGACCGCAATAGCACCTTC. It codes for CASSPTRDRNSTF.

The chain uses TRBV7-2 and TRBJ2-1; weak D call: TRBD1 (5 bases). The CDR3 runs 14 residues. From germline, CDR1 is SGHTA and CDR2 FQGNSA. Trimming stripped 5 bases from V and 7 bases from J, with 15 bases between. For the CDR3, the DNA is TGTGCCAGCAGCCCCGGACATGAACCAAATGAGCAGTTCTTC. Protein product: CASSPGHEPNEQFF.